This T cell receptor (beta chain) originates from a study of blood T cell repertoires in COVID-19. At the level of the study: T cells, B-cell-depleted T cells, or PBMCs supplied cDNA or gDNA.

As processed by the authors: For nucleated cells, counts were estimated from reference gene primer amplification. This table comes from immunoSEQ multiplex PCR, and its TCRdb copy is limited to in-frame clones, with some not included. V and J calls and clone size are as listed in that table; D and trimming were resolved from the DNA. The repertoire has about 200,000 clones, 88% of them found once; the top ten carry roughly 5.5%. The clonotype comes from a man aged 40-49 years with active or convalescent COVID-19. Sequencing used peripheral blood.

The CDR3 DNA follows: TGTGCCAGCAGCTCCCAGGGGGGCCTGAACACTGAAGCTTTCTTT. This translates into CASSSQGGLNTEAFF. The chain recombines TRBV28 with TRBJ1-1, with 7 bases aligning to TRBD1. Germline loops: CDR1 MDHEN, CDR2 SYDVKM. Unmatched junction bases numbered 7, after V lost 6 bases and J lost 0 bases. The CDR3 sequence is 15 residues long.